These 22 T cell receptor beta chains originate from one sample sequenced in a study of human T cells and chemical hapten exposure. Noted time point: patch test 1, 2 weeks after DPC sensitization. Treatment of the sample: therapeutic diphenylcyclopropenone sensitization with weekly scalp DPC. Via MiXCR, TCRdb re-called the RACE reads, giving one row per CDR3 protein. Found here are some 400,000 distinct CDR3 sequences, more than 4.5% of them singletons; the top ten hold 2% to 2.5%. This specimen consisted of whole blood, obtained in connection with sensitization to the hapten diphenylcyclopropenone (DPC). These receptor sequences come from a woman in her 50s with alopecia areata. Some clones in this sample may be carry-over from other donors' samples.

The chain uses TRBV2 and TRBJ1-5; 7 bases fit TRBD1. CDR3 length: 15 residues. V trimming: 1 base; J trimming: 5 bases; junction bases outside the gene matches: 5. The germline V gene encodes CDR1 SNHLY and CDR2 FYNNEI. The DNA of the CDR3 is TGTGCCAGCAGTGAAGATGGAGGGGGCTATCAGCCCCAGCATTTT. It translates to CASSEDGGGYQPQHF.

This clonotype was detected many times. This chain links TRBV20-1 with TRBJ2-7; no reliable D call. In germline, CDR1 is DFQATT, CDR2 SNEGSKA (reference sequence). V lost 5 bases, J lost 3 bases, and 5 bases lay in between. This CDR3 spans 10 amino acids. In DNA, the CDR3 is TGCAGTGCTTCGGACTACGAGCAGTACTTC. Its translation: CSASDYEQYF.

A word on this clonotype: Compared with germline, one end of the junction differs, possibly owing to a read error. The gene calls are TRBV7-9 and TRBJ2-1; D unresolved. CDR1 is SEHNR and CDR2 is FQNEAQ in the germline V gene (reference sequence). This CDR3 spans 11 amino acids. The chain's CDR3 is CGSSPLGEQFF. In nucleotides, the CDR3 is TGTGGCAGCAGCCCGTTGGGCGAGCAGTTCTTC.

This clonotype is deemed medium-sized. The CDR3 sequence: CASSFRGQGATEAFF. CDR3 coding DNA: TGTGCCAGCAGTTTCAGGGGACAGGGGGCGACTGAAGCTTTCTTT. The J gene is TRBJ1-1, the V gene TRBV12-3 or TRBV12-4, with 12 positions matching TRBD1. V lost 3 bases and J lost 5; bases outside the gene matches: 4. CDR3 length: 15 amino acids.

The sample holds many counts of this clonotype. This chain uses TRBV10-3 with TRBJ1-4; D ambiguous. The V and J ends lost 2 bases and 4 bases respectively, with 8 bases between them. CDR1 and CDR2 from the germline V gene are ENHRY and SYGVKD. The CDR3 sequence is 14 residues long. CDR3 protein: CAISERNNNEKLFF. The CDR3 region has the DNA TGTGCCATCAGTGAGAGGAATAATAATGAAAAACTGTTTTTT.

This clonotype was detected only a few times. The V call is TRBV7-8, the J call TRBJ1-2; D remains ambiguous. This CDR3 region has 14 residues. Germline assignment: CDR1 SGHVS and CDR2 FQNEAQ. V lost 5 bases, J lost 4 bases, and 14 bases lay in between. The CDR3 DNA reads TGTGCCAGCAGCGCTACAGTATATGGCTATGGCTACACCTTC. This sequence encodes CASSATVYGYGYTF.

This clonotype was counted a few times. The chain employs TRBV5-1 and TRBJ2-7; D possibly corresponds to TRBD2 (5 bases). This CDR3 contains 16 residues. The germline gives CDR1 SGHRS, CDR2 YFSETQ. V lost 4 bases, J lost 0 bases, and 17 bases lay in between. CDR3 sequence: CASSVLMWESSYEQYF. The DNA of the CDR3 is TGCGCCAGCAGCGTATTAATGTGGGAGAGCTCCTACGAGCAGTACTTC.

This clonotype occurred many times. The chain carries TRBV29-1 and TRBJ2-3; possibly TRBD2 for D (6 bases). This CDR3 contains 12 residues. CDR1 is SQVTM, CDR2 ANQGSEA, per germline. The V end was cut by 4 bases, the J end by 3 bases, with 8 bases between. The CDR3 DNA follows: TGCAGCGTTGTAGGGAGGACAGATACGCAGTATTTT. It specifies CSVVGRTDTQYF.

Ten or more counts support this clonotype. J is TRBJ2-5 and V is TRBV6-2 or TRBV6-3; 8 nucleotides match TRBD2. Trimming took 6 bases from V and 7 from J; bases not matched to a gene: 22. The CDR3 loop spans 18 amino acids. Germline CDR1 is MNHEY and CDR2 is SVGEGT. This CDR3 reads CASRTGGGSGAEGTTQYF. In DNA form, the CDR3 reads TGTGCCAGCAGGACCGGGGGGGGTTCCGGGGCCGAAGGAACGACCCAGTACTTC.

This clonotype was detected ten times or more. The chain combines TRBV27 with TRBJ2-7; 7 bases are a match to TRBD1. Germline V gene sequence: CDR1 MNHEY, CDR2 SMNVEV (reference sequence). The CDR3 is 14 residues long. The J segment lost 3 bases and the V segment lost 5 bases, leaving 7 bases of the junction unmatched. CDR3 in DNA: TGTGCCAGCAGTCCCGGGACAGTAATCTACGAGCAGTACTTC. Protein product: CASSPGTVIYEQYF.

Note on this clonotype: Given a much more abundant clone one base away, this may be a read error. The chain recombines TRBV29-1 with TRBJ2-5; maybe TRBD1 (6 bases). The germline V gene encodes CDR1 SQVTM and CDR2 ANQGSEA. This CDR3 spans 12 amino acids. In nucleotides, the CDR3 is TGCAGCGTTGAGTGGGGGCAAGAGAACCAGTACTTC. This encodes CSVEWGQENQYF.

This clonotype was seen only a few times. The V call is TRBV2, the J call TRBJ2-7; 9 bases match TRBD1. CDR3 size: 14 residues. CDR1 SNHLY and CDR2 FYNNEI come from the germline V gene. V lost 5 bases to trimming and J lost 4 bases; unmatched junction nucleotides: 6. The CDR3 DNA reads as TGTGCCAGCAGTTTCTCCGGGACAGGGTACGAGCAGTACTTC. Its protein product is CASSFSGTGYEQYF.

This clonotype was counted at least ten times. V gene TRBV3-1 combines with J gene TRBJ1-1; 8 nucleotides match TRBD1. The CDR3 covers 13 residues. Germline CDR1 is LGHDT and CDR2 is YNNKEL (reference sequence). J gave up 4 bases and V 10 bases, and 8 bases lay outside the gene matches. The CDR3 loop is CATSQGAGTEAFF. In nucleotides, the CDR3 is TGTGCCACCTCGCAGGGGGCGGGCACTGAAGCTTTCTTT. The whole variable domain, filled in from reference TRBV3-1 and TRBJ1-1, reads DTAVSQTPKYLVTQMGNDKSIKCEQNLGHDTMYWYKQDSKKFLKIMFSYNNKELIINETVPNRFSPKSPDKAHLNLHINSLELGDSAVYFCATSQGAGTEAFFGQGTRLTVV.

This clonotype has ten or more counts. V gene TRBV30 combines with J gene TRBJ2-2, with 11 bases fitting TRBD2. The CDR3 has 17 amino acids. V was pared by 1 base and J by 5 bases, with 9 bases of the junction left unmatched. CDR1 GTSNPN and CDR2 SVGIG come from the germline V gene (reference sequence). In nucleotides, the CDR3 is TGTGCCTGGAGTGGGTGGTCTAGCGGGAGGAAAACCGGGGAGCTGTTTTTT. It encodes CAWSGWSSGRKTGELFF.

This clonotype has a count of ten or more. V usage is TRBV4-1 and J usage is TRBJ1-5, with no clear D. The V gene lost 0 bases and the J gene lost 0 bases, with 6 bases spanning the gap. From germline, CDR1 is MGHRA and CDR2 YSYEKL. The CDR3 consists of 15 residues. CDR3 protein: CASSQEWPSNQPQHF. CDR3 nucleotide sequence: TGCGCCAGCAGCCAAGAATGGCCTAGCAATCAGCCCCAGCATTTT.

At least ten counts were recorded for this clonotype. The chain recombines TRBV14 with TRBJ2-3; unclear D gene. CDR1 SGHDN and CDR2 FVKESK come from the germline V gene. V was clipped by 1 base and J by 6 bases, with 11 bases between them. The CDR3 covers 14 residues. The chain's CDR3 is CASSQGAAPDTQYF. The CDR3 DNA follows: TGTGCCAGCAGCCAAGGCGCAGCTCCCGATACGCAGTATTTT.

This clonotype was picked up many times. The rearrangement uses TRBV10-3 and TRBJ1-1, with a weak D call TRBD1 (6 bases). Trimming shortened V by 3 bases and J by 4 bases, and 15 bases separated the two germline ends. There are 15 residues in the CDR3. Per germline, CDR1 ENHRY and CDR2 SYGVKD. DNA of the CDR3: TGTGCCATCAGTGATGGTGCCAGGGGAATCACTGAAGCTTTCTTT. Its protein is CAISDGARGITEAFF.

There are a few counts of this clonotype. CDR3 DNA: TGCAGTACCCTCTCGACTAGCGGGAAGTACGAGCAGTACTTC. Protein product: CSTLSTSGKYEQYF. The chain is built from TRBV20-1 and TRBJ2-7; TRBD2 matches at 11 bases. The CDR3 runs 14 residues. Germline V gives CDR1 DFQATT, CDR2 SNEGSKA (reference sequence). V lost 8 bases to trimming and J lost 4 bases; unmatched junction nucleotides: 10.

In its sample, this clonotype was seen a few times. The chain links TRBV7-9 to TRBJ2-1; 9 bases map to TRBD1. Germline V gives CDR1 SEHNR, CDR2 FQNEAQ (reference sequence). The CDR3 has 16 residues. V dropped 4 bases and J dropped 6; count of bases not matched to a gene: 10. Here the CDR3 DNA reads TGTGCCAGCAGCTCTATGGGACAGGGAATAAGCAATGAGCAGTTCTTC. This translates into CASSSMGQGISNEQFF.

This clonotype was seen repeatedly, ten times or more. The rearrangement joins TRBV4-1 to TRBJ2-7, with a possible D match to TRBD1 (6 bases). This CDR3 is 16 amino acids long. The V end was cut by 0 bases, the J end by 3 bases, with 15 bases between. Germline CDR1 and CDR2: MGHRA and YSYEKL. In DNA, the CDR3 is TGCGCCAGCAGCCAAGAGGGGACATCCGGTCGCTACGAGCAGTACTTC. It yields the protein CASSQEGTSGRYEQYF.

This clonotype has a count of ten or more. This chain uses TRBV5-6 with TRBJ1-1; D is uncertain. CDR3 length: 13 amino acids. The germline V and J ends were trimmed by 1 base and 3 bases, with 7 bases remaining between them. Germline CDR1 is SGHDT and CDR2 is YYEEEE. CDR3 DNA: TGTGCCAGCAGCTTGATATCCGACACTGAAGCTTTCTTT. It yields the protein CASSLISDTEAFF.

This clonotype was counted between two and nine times. V gene TRBV9 combines with J gene TRBJ2-5; 7 bases fit TRBD1. V shed 4 bases, J shed 3 bases, and the junction held 3 bases outside the gene matches. The CDR3 has 13 amino acids. From germline, CDR1 is SGDLS and CDR2 YYNGEE. The CDR3 protein is CASSWQGEETQYF. CDR3 in DNA: TGTGCCAGCAGCTGGCAGGGGGAAGAGACCCAGTACTTC. The complete variable domain, with remaining parts taken from reference TRBV9 and TRBJ2-5, reads DSGVTQTPKHLITATGQRVTLRCSPRSGDLSVYWYQQSLDQGLQFLIQYYNGEERAKGNILERFSAQQFPDLHSELNLSSLELGDSALYFCASSWQGEETQYFGPGTRLLVL.